This TCR beta chain is from a study of T cell repertoires in cytomegalovirus infection. Germline CDR1 reads DFQATT; CDR2 reads SNEGSKA (reference sequence). CDR3 size: 14 residues. The ends were cut back, 1 base at V and 2 bases at J, with 12 bases in the middle. TCRdb independently ran MiXCR on the reads; one entry per CDR3 protein. Of 200,000 to 250,000 distinct CDR3 sequences in the sample, roughly 23% are singletons; the top ten hold approximately 18%. This receptor was taken from a human donor in good health (CMV status not recorded). Some clones in this sample may be carry-over from other donors' samples. The V call is TRBV20-1, the J call TRBJ2-7; the D is unclear. Sequenced: CD8+ T cells from PBMCs. The CDR3 DNA sequence: TGCAGTGCTAGAGCCCGTCTCCTTACCTACGAGCAGTACTTC. Amino acid sequence: CSARARLLTYEQYF.